These T cell receptor beta chains were read from a single sample in a study of shared clonotypes between healthy human individuals. This table comes from immunoSEQ multiplex PCR, and its TCRdb copy is limited to in-frame clones, with some not included. Among over 2 million clones listed, roughly 95% were seen once. Sequenced input: naive CD4+ T cells sorted from blood. The source of these receptors is a man aged 18 to 30 in good health. The CDR3 runs from the conserved cysteine through the conserved F or W. D genes are given only for firm matches. Clone size is given for some rows only: seen once, a few or many times, or a class if the clone is expanded.

v_call	d_call	j_call	clone_size	cdr3_nt	cdr3_aa
TRBV30	.	TRBJ1-2	.	TGTGCCTGGAGTGTACCCCGGACGGGCAATGGCTACACCTTC	CAWSVPRTGNGYTF
TRBV7-9	.	TRBJ1-1	.	TGTGCCAGCAGTTATGACACCGCTGAAGCTTTCTTT	CASSYDTAEAFF
TRBV25-1	TRBD1	TRBJ2-3	once	TGTGCCAGCAGTGAATTTTGGACAGGGGGCTCTGGCACAGATACGCAGTATTTT	CASSEFWTGGSGTDTQYF
TRBV19	.	TRBJ1-4	.	TGTGCCAGTTCGCCTCGACAGGTTCTCACTAATGAAAAACTGTTTTTT	CASSPRQVLTNEKLFF
TRBV11-2	TRBD1	TRBJ1-6	.	TGTGCCAGCAGCTTGACAGGGCTTAATTCACCCCTCCACTTT	CASSLTGLNSPLHF
TRBV9	.	TRBJ2-3	.	TGTGCCAGCAGCGTACTAGCTTGGCAGGGCACAGATACGCAGTATTTT	CASSVLAWQGTDTQYF
TRBV9	TRBD1	TRBJ1-2	.	TGTGCCAGCAGCGGACAGGGTTCTAACTATGGCTACACCTTC	CASSGQGSNYGYTF
TRBV9	TRBD2	TRBJ2-1	.	TGTGCCAGCAGCGCCGAGACTAGCCAGAGAAAGAACAATGAGCAGTTCTTC	CASSAETSQRKNNEQFF
TRBV6-5	.	TRBJ1-2	once	TGTGCCAGCAGTTCCTACCGGACACCTTCTAACTATGGCTACACCTTC	CASSSYRTPSNYGYTF
TRBV25-1	TRBD1	TRBJ1-4	.	TGTGCCAGCAGTGAATATTCCCCTAACAGGGGTGAAAAACTGTTTTTT	CASSEYSPNRGEKLFF
TRBV29-1	TRBD1	TRBJ2-7	.	TGCAGCGTTGTTACCGGACAGGGTAACCAGGGACAGTACTTC	CSVVTGQGNQGQYF
TRBV5-6	.	TRBJ1-4	.	TGTGCCAGCAGTCTGCCAACTAATGAAAAACTGTTTTTT	CASSLPTNEKLFF
TRBV13	.	TRBJ1-2	.	TGTGCCAGCAGCTCCCGACCGCTTAACTATGGCTACACCTTC	CASSSRPLNYGYTF
TRBV18	TRBD2	TRBJ2-1	.	TGTGCCAGCTCACCCCTGATAGCGGGGGATTTCAATGAGCAGTTCTTC	CASSPLIAGDFNEQFF
TRBV5-1	TRBD2	TRBJ2-2	.	TGCGCCAGCAGCTCCGAGGGACTACCACTTTACGGGGAGCTGTTTTTT	CASSSEGLPLYGELFF
TRBV18	.	TRBJ2-5	once	TGTGCCAGCTCACCGCAGGAGACCCAGTACTTC	CASSPQETQYF
TRBV2	.	TRBJ1-1	.	TGTGCCAGCAGTGAAATGGGGGCGAGGGCTTTCTTT	CASSEMGARAFF
TRBV7-2	TRBD2	TRBJ2-1	.	TGTGCCAGCAGCTCTAGCGGGAGCCATGAGCAGTTCTTC	CASSSSGSHEQFF
TRBV4-1	.	TRBJ1-2	.	TGCGCCAGCAGCCAGGATCCCGGGGGGTCTAATAGCTATGGCTACACCTTC	CASSQDPGGSNSYGYTF
TRBV5-1	TRBD2	TRBJ2-3	.	TGCGCCAGCAGCTCTACTAGCGGGGGGACCACAGATACGCAGTATTTT	CASSSTSGGTTDTQYF
TRBV7-9	.	TRBJ2-5	.	TGTGCCAGCAGCTCCGGAGGTTGGTACCAAGAGACCCAGTACTTC	CASSSGGWYQETQYF
TRBV4-3	.	TRBJ1-3	.	TGCGCCAGCAGCCAAGTTTGGGGGACTGGAAACACCATATATTTT	CASSQVWGTGNTIYF
TRBV27	.	TRBJ2-7	.	TGTGCCAGCAGTTTATTGGGCAGCCTAGGCATCTACGAGCAGTACTTC	CASSLLGSLGIYEQYF
TRBV6-6	.	TRBJ1-1	.	TGTGCCAGCAGTTACTCAGGGGGGACAAGGACTGAAGCTTTCTTT	CASSYSGGTRTEAFF
TRBV5-4	TRBD2	TRBJ2-7	.	TGTGCCAGCAGCTTGGCGGGAGGATCCTACGAGCAGTACTTC	CASSLAGGSYEQYF
TRBV5-1	TRBD1	TRBJ1-4	.	TGCGCCAGCGGCCCGGGACAGGGAAATGAAAAACTGTTTTTT	CASGPGQGNEKLFF
TRBV6-1	TRBD1	TRBJ1-5	few	TGTGCCAGCAGAGGACAGGGGGCAGGTCAGCCCCAGCATTTT	CASRGQGAGQPQHF
TRBV5-1	.	TRBJ2-2	few	TGCGCCAGCAGCTTGGATAGCGGGGAGCTGTTTTTT	CASSLDSGELFF
TRBV5-2	.	TRBJ1-2	.	TGTGCCAGCAGCCCCAGGGGGCCGCAGGGGGCGAATGGCTACACCTTC	CASSPRGPQGANGYTF
TRBV7-9	.	TRBJ2-5	.	TGTGCCAGCAGCGCTACCGCGGTCCAAGAGACCCAGTACTTC	CASSATAVQETQYF
TRBV2	TRBD2	TRBJ2-1	once	TGTGCCAGCAGGTACCTAGCCGGGACTAGCGGGACACGCGAGCAGTTCTTC	CASRYLAGTSGTREQFF
TRBV7-9	.	TRBJ2-2	.	TGTGCCAGCAGCGAAGAGCGGCCGAACACCGGGGAGCTGTTTTTT	CASSEERPNTGELFF
TRBV29-1	.	TRBJ2-1	.	TGCAGCGTTGGCCAGGGGTTCTACAATGAGCAGTTCTTC	CSVGQGFYNEQFF
TRBV27	.	TRBJ1-5	once	TGTGCCAGCAGTTTAAAAGGCCGATTCAATCAGCCCCAGCATTTT	CASSLKGRFNQPQHF
TRBV10-3	.	TRBJ1-2	.	TGTGCCATCAGTGAGGGACAAGAAAGACTATTCTATGGCTACACCTTC	CAISEGQERLFYGYTF
TRBV28	.	TRBJ1-2	few	TGTGCCAGCACCTTACCGACGACTAACTATGGCTACACCTTC	CASTLPTTNYGYTF
TRBV9	.	TRBJ1-5	.	TGTGCCAGCAGCGTAGGGGGTAGCAATCAGCCCCAGCATTTT	CASSVGGSNQPQHF
TRBV30	.	TRBJ2-3	.	TGTGCCTTGTCCCTCCGACCCGCAGATACGCAGTATTTT	CALSLRPADTQYF
TRBV6-1	.	TRBJ1-5	.	TGTGCCAGCAGGGGGGACACCCGGGAAAGGACCCAGCATTTT	CASRGDTRERTQHF
TRBV7-6	.	TRBJ2-2	.	TGTGCCAGCAGCCCTCAGGGTGGGAGCACCGGGGAGCTGTTTTTT	CASSPQGGSTGELFF